Ten or more counts support the clone carrying this T cell receptor (beta chain). What it binds is unknown. V was cut by 10 bases and J by 6 bases, with 21 bases left in between. CDR3 length: 15 residues. The germline V gene encodes CDR1 MGHDK and CDR2 SYGVNS. This entry belongs to a study of molecular identifiers for immune sequencing clone quantification. Points from the study as a whole: Effector cells kept over 97% of their molecules in clones above 20 RNA copies, while naive cells kept under 1% there.

As previously described, bulk TCR libraries were made using listed TCR primers. TCRdb re-called the PCR reads with MiXCR, one entry per CDR3 protein. The table has about 320,000 distinct CDR3 sequences, around 21% seen once. Libraries of naive CD8 cells were prepared from around 18,000 to 910,000 sorted cells using 10%, 30% or 50% RNA. Sorting was used to obtain naive CD8 T cells (CD8+CD4-CCR7+CD45RA+). Sequenced: naive CD8+ T cells from blood, with Jurkat cell RNA spiked in. Subset: FACS-sorted CD8+CD4-CCR7+CD45RA+ naive T cells. J is TRBJ2-2 and V is TRBV25-1; a weak D match, TRBD2 (6 bases). The sequence was collected from a human donor in good health. Some libraries in this study had Jurkat cell RNA spiked in. CDR3 sequence reads: CATEDQGLSPGELFF. The CDR3 region has the DNA TGTGCCACCGAGGACCAGGGACTCTCTCCCGGGGAGCTGTTTTTT.